These T cell receptor beta chains were read from a single sample in a study of cytomegalovirus exposure and HLA in healthy donors. Profiling relied on immunoSEQ multiplex PCR, and the TCRdb table lists in-frame clones only, not all of them. Among about 140,000 clones, roughly 80% were seen once, and the ten largest hold 1.2%. The sequencing sample was made of PBMCs. The receptor source for this set is a female donor in good health and CMV-seronegative. The CDR3 runs from the conserved cysteine through the conserved F or W. The D gene is left open where the match is weak. Some rows have no size entry. The others give once, few or many, or a class for an expanded clone.

CDR3aa	CDR3nt	v_gene	d_gene	abundance	j_gene
CASTPTGHPGTGSTEAFF	TGTGCCAGCACCCCTACCGGTCACCCTGGGACAGGGAGTACTGAAGCTTTCTTT	TRBV7-9	TRBD1	-	TRBJ1-1
CASSLRSRGDEETQYF	TGTGCCAGCAGTTTACGGTCCAGGGGTGACGAAGAGACCCAGTACTTC	TRBV27	-	-	TRBJ2-5
CASSVQGFPSGANVLTF	TGTGCCAGCAGTGTTCAGGGTTTCCCCTCTGGGGCCAACGTCCTGACTTTC	TRBV6-4	-	-	TRBJ2-6
CASSPSGSTNYGYTF	TGTGCCAGCAGCCCCTCGGGGAGTACTAACTATGGCTACACCTTC	TRBV5-6	-	-	TRBJ1-2
CASSPGSTDTQYF	TGCGCCAGCAGCCCGGGTTCCACAGATACGCAGTATTTT	TRBV5-1	-	-	TRBJ2-3
CASSQALLNTEAFF	TGTGCCAGCAGTCAAGCCCTACTGAACACTGAAGCTTTCTTT	TRBV7-9	-	-	TRBJ1-1
CASSSQGATNEKLFF	TGTGCCAGCAGTTCACAGGGGGCAACTAATGAAAAACTGTTTTTT	TRBV28	TRBD1	once	TRBJ1-4
CATSRPTSSYYEQYF	TGTGCCACCAGCAGGCCGACTAGTAGCTACTACGAGCAGTACTTC	TRBV15	-	-	TRBJ2-7
CASRETLNTEAFF	TGTGCCAGCAGGGAAACACTGAACACTGAAGCTTTCTTT	TRBV2	-	-	TRBJ1-1
CASSQVTGGYQETQYF	TGCGCCAGCAGCCAAGTAACGGGAGGGTACCAAGAGACCCAGTACTTC	TRBV4-1	TRBD2	-	TRBJ2-5
CASSDSGASGYGYTF	TGTGCCAGCAGTGACTCGGGGGCCTCGGGCTATGGCTACACCTTC	TRBV6-4	-	-	TRBJ1-2
CASSLIGTPNEKLFF	TGTGCCAGCAGCTTGATCGGGACACCTAATGAAAAACTGTTTTTT	TRBV5-5	-	few	TRBJ1-4
CASLGTSGYEQYF	TGTGCCAGCCTGGGGACTAGCGGCTACGAGCAGTACTTC	TRBV2	TRBD2	-	TRBJ2-7
CAWSVQNEQFF	TGTGCCTGGAGTGTCCAGAATGAGCAGTTCTTC	TRBV30	-	-	TRBJ2-1
CASSLARGNEQFF	TGTGCCAGCAGCTTAGCAAGGGGAAATGAGCAGTTCTTC	TRBV11-3	-	once	TRBJ2-1
CASSQGGFDRGNQPQHF	TGCGCCAGCAGCCAAGGAGGTTTCGACAGGGGGAATCAGCCCCAGCATTTT	TRBV4-1	TRBD1	-	TRBJ1-5
CASSARTSGTGEQFF	TGCGCCAGCAGTGCCCGGACTAGCGGGACCGGTGAGCAGTTCTTC	TRBV10-2	TRBD2	few	TRBJ2-1
CASISAGAKNIQYF	TGTGCCAGCATATCCGCAGGAGCCAAAAACATTCAGTACTTC	TRBV27	-	-	TRBJ2-4
CSVGRAYSYEQYF	TGCAGCGTTGGCAGGGCTTATTCCTACGAGCAGTACTTC	TRBV29-1	-	-	TRBJ2-7
CASSRTGTGNTIYF	TGTGCCAGCAGCAGGACAGGGACCGGAAACACCATATATTTT	TRBV6-5	TRBD1	-	TRBJ1-3
CASSVRQGSYSNQPQHF	TGTGCCAGTAGTGTTCGACAGGGATCTTATAGCAATCAGCCCCAGCATTTT	TRBV19	TRBD1	few	TRBJ1-5
CASSLHFAHEQYF	TGTGCCAGCAGTTTACACTTTGCGCACGAGCAGTACTTC	TRBV27	-	-	TRBJ2-7
CASSYAGSGANVLTF	TGTGCCAGCAGTTACGCGGGGTCCGGGGCCAACGTCCTGACTTTC	TRBV6-6	-	-	TRBJ2-6
CASSWGQGFSEAFF	TGTGCCAGCAGTTGGGGCCAGGGATTCTCTGAAGCTTTCTTT	TRBV28	-	once	TRBJ1-1
CASSPEGGVQETQYF	TGTGCCAGTAGTCCGGAGGGGGGGGTCCAAGAGACCCAGTACTTC	TRBV19	-	-	TRBJ2-5
CASSQELRGADEQYF	TGCGCCAGCAGCCAAGAACTCAGGGGGGCGGACGAGCAGTACTTC	TRBV4-1	-	-	TRBJ2-7
CASSYIIVRNTEAFF	TGTGCCAGCAGTTACATAATAGTGAGAAACACTGAAGCTTTCTTT	TRBV6-6	-	-	TRBJ1-1
CASSEAEYNEQFF	TGCGCCAGCAGTGAAGCGGAGTACAATGAGCAGTTCTTC	TRBV10-2	-	-	TRBJ2-1
CASSMSSYNEQFF	TGTGCCAGCTCAATGAGCTCCTACAATGAGCAGTTCTTC	TRBV18	-	-	TRBJ2-1
CAITFGTGNTDTQYF	TGTGCCATTACATTTGGGACAGGGAACACAGATACGCAGTATTTT	TRBV19	TRBD1	few	TRBJ2-3
CASSPTPDRMSGPQHF	TGTGCCAGCAGTCCGACCCCGGACAGAATGTCAGGGCCCCAGCATTTT	TRBV27	-	-	TRBJ1-5
CASSIKTGITGELFF	TGTGCCAGCAGTATCAAGACAGGTATCACCGGGGAGCTGTTTTTT	TRBV6-5	-	once	TRBJ2-2
CASSHPSGVGELFF	TGCGCCAGCAGCCATCCCTCAGGGGTGGGGGAGCTGTTTTTT	TRBV4-1	-	-	TRBJ2-2
CASSEARPGRNQPQHF	TGTGCCAGCAGTGAAGCGCGCCCAGGGAGGAATCAGCCCCAGCATTTT	TRBV2	-	-	TRBJ1-5
CASSWDRGYEQYF	TGTGCCAGCTCGTGGGACAGAGGCTACGAGCAGTACTTC	TRBV6-5	TRBD1	once	TRBJ2-7
CASSLAGGRAREQFF	TGTGCCAGTAGTCTAGCGGGAGGTCGGGCGAGGGAGCAGTTCTTC	TRBV19	TRBD2	once	TRBJ2-1
CSVEPEEGNEQFF	TGCAGCGTTGAGCCCGAGGAGGGTAATGAGCAGTTCTTC	TRBV29-1	-	-	TRBJ2-1
CASSLGQGHQPQHF	TGTGCCAGCAGCTTGGGACAGGGCCATCAGCCCCAGCATTTT	TRBV5-6	TRBD1	-	TRBJ1-5
CSVEKPPTGEDNYGYTF	TGCAGCGTTGAAAAGCCACCGACAGGGGAGGATAACTATGGCTACACCTTC	TRBV29-1	TRBD1	-	TRBJ1-2
CATSRDPEQGENEQFF	TGTGCCACCAGCAGAGATCCCGAACAGGGGGAGAATGAGCAGTTCTTC	TRBV15	TRBD1	-	TRBJ2-1
CSVEGLAGDSGELFF	TGCAGCGTTGAAGGACTAGCGGGAGACTCCGGGGAGCTGTTTTTT	TRBV29-1	TRBD2	once	TRBJ2-2
CASSLEQGLETFF	TGTGCCAGCAGCTTAGAACAGGGGCTTGAAACTTTCTTT	TRBV7-2	TRBD1	-	TRBJ1-1